Presented here are 26 T cell receptor beta chains from one specimen sequenced in a study of blood T cell repertoires in COVID-19. Method: immunoSEQ multiplex PCR; TCRdb's copy keeps in-frame clones and lacks some. The table records approximately 300,000 clones, about nine tenths of them present only once. The sequencing sample was made of peripheral blood. The receptors shown here come from a woman in her thirties with COVID-19, enrolled during active disease.

The chain links TRBV29-1 to TRBJ2-5; D not certain. The CDR3 is 11 residues long. Germline lookup yields CDR1 SQVTM and CDR2 ANQGSEA. V was shortened by 5 bases and J by 4 bases, with 8 bases between the two germline ends. The CDR3 sequence is CSVHELETQYF. The CDR3 DNA follows: TGCAGCGTTCACGAGTTAGAGACCCAGTACTTC.

The chain employs TRBV9 and TRBJ2-1; 11 bases agree with TRBD2. CDR1 is SGDLS, CDR2 YYNGEE, per germline. J gave up 4 bases and V 0 bases, and 3 bases lay outside the gene matches. There are 16 residues in the CDR3. The CDR3 bases are TGTGCCAGCAGCGTAGAATCTAGCGGGGGGTACAATGAGCAGTTCTTC. It translates to CASSVESSGGYNEQFF.

The chain employs TRBV28 and TRBJ1-1; 7 bases are a match to TRBD1. V dropped 7 bases and J dropped 0; count of bases not matched to a gene: 5. Germline V gene data show CDR1 as MDHEN and CDR2 as SYDVKM. The CDR3 contains 14 residues. CDR3 in DNA: TGTGCCAGCACCCTGGGACAGATGAACACTGAAGCTTTCTTT. As protein: CASTLGQMNTEAFF.

The rearrangement links TRBV10-2 to TRBJ2-7, with 11 bases aligning to TRBD2. Germline V lookup: CDR1 WSHSY, CDR2 SAAADI. V was pared by 1 base and J by 2 bases, with 4 bases of the junction left unmatched. The CDR3 length is 16 residues. The CDR3 sequence is CASSELAGGPPYEQYF. The CDR3 coding sequence is TGCGCCAGCAGTGAGTTAGCGGGAGGGCCCCCCTACGAGCAGTACTTC.

The V and J genes are TRBV29-1 and TRBJ2-7; 8 bases are shared with TRBD1. After removal of 6 bases from V and 5 bases from J, the junction contained 12 bases not matched to a gene. The CDR3 consists of 14 residues. Germline loops: CDR1 SQVTM, CDR2 ANQGSEA. The CDR3 loop is CSVDQGAGFNEQYF. DNA for the CDR3: TGCAGCGTCGACCAGGGGGCCGGGTTTAACGAGCAGTACTTC.

This clone was seen more than once but under ten times. The genes are TRBV6-6 and TRBJ1-6; TRBD1 agrees at 8 bases. This CDR3 comprises 15 residues. V lost 6 bases, J lost 5 bases, and 6 bases stayed unmatched. Per germline, CDR1 MNHNY and CDR2 SVGAGI (reference sequence). The CDR3: CASSSYRGDNSPLHF. CDR3 coding DNA: TGTGCCAGCAGCTCTTACAGGGGGGATAATTCACCCCTCCACTTT.

The CDR3 sequence is CASSPPGQGQETQYF. CDR3 in DNA: TGTGCCAGCAGCCCCCCGGGGCAGGGGCAAGAGACCCAGTACTTC. The chain combines TRBV3-1 (or the pseudogene TRBV3-2) with TRBJ2-5; D is perhaps TRBD1 (6 bases). The CDR3 extends over 15 amino acids. Germline CDR1 reads LGHDT; CDR2 reads YNNKEL (reference sequence). Trimming pared 4 bases from V and 2 bases from J, leaving 14 bases between.

The rearrangement links TRBV5-4 to TRBJ1-2, with 9 nucleotides matching TRBD1. The CDR3 consists of 17 residues. After removal of 0 bases from V and 4 bases from J, the junction contained 10 bases not matched to a gene. Germline loops: CDR1 SGHNT, CDR2 YYREEE (reference sequence). In nucleotides, the CDR3 is TGTGCCAGCAGCTTGGCCGGGGGACAGGGAGCGAGCTATGGCTACACCTTC. Translated: CASSLAGGQGASYGYTF.

This clone came up once. V and J are TRBV10-1 and TRBJ2-2; 7 nucleotides match TRBD2. Germline values: CDR1 WNHNN, CDR2 SYGVQD (reference sequence). There are 12 residues in the CDR3. V was pared by 8 bases and J by 7 bases, with 4 bases of the junction left unmatched. CDR3 coding DNA: TGCGCCAGCGGGAGGGATGGCGGGGAGCTGTTTTTT. Translating gives CASGRDGGELFF.

The chain uses TRBV27 and TRBJ1-5; TRBD1 aligns across 10 bases. Germline CDR1 MNHEY, CDR2 SMNVEV (reference sequence). V shed 2 bases, J shed 6 bases, and the junction held 4 bases outside the gene matches. This CDR3 has 15 residues. The CDR3 loop reads CASSLRGTGVQPQHF. As DNA, the CDR3 is TGTGCCAGCAGTTTACGGGGGACAGGGGTTCAGCCCCAGCATTTT.

This clone is a singleton in its sample. The chain joins TRBV5-1 to TRBJ2-3; weak D call: TRBD2 (7 bases). The germline V gene has CDR1 SGHRS and CDR2 YFSETQ. V lost 2 bases and J 4 bases, leaving 11 bases between the germline ends. This CDR3 is 14 amino acids long. CDR3: CASSLGGGPDTQYF. For the CDR3, the DNA is TGCGCCAGCAGCTTAGGGGGGGGCCCAGATACGCAGTATTTT.

The chain recombines TRBV19 with TRBJ2-5; 7 nucleotides agree with TRBD2. After removal of 4 bases from V and 2 bases from J, the junction contained 1 base not matched to a gene. Per the germline V gene, CDR1 is LNHDA and CDR2 is SQIVND (reference sequence). The CDR3 is 13 residues long. The CDR3: CASSRGGQETQYF. DNA of the CDR3: TGTGCCAGTAGTAGGGGGGGTCAAGAGACCCAGTACTTC.

This chain joins TRBV28 and TRBJ1-1; D possibly corresponds to TRBD1 (5 bases). Trimming removed 2 bases at V and 7 bases at J, with 11 bases between. The CDR3 runs 13 residues. Germline-derived CDR1 and CDR2 are MDHEN and SYDVKM. Here the CDR3 DNA reads TGTGCCAGCAGTTTACCCTGGACAATTGAAGCTTTCTTT. This encodes CASSLPWTIEAFF.

The chain links TRBV9 to TRBJ1-6; no clear D gene. This CDR3 has 15 amino acids. V lost 0 bases and J lost 5, with 9 bases in between. Germline lookup yields CDR1 SGDLS and CDR2 YYNGEE. The CDR3 is CASSVGGVHNSPLHF. The CDR3 nucleotides read TGTGCCAGCAGCGTAGGCGGGGTCCATAATTCACCCCTCCACTTT.

The chain is built from TRBV5-5 and TRBJ1-2; 12 bases line up with TRBD1. Unmatched junction bases numbered 8, after V lost 4 bases and J lost 4 bases. Germline V gives CDR1 SGHKS, CDR2 YYEKEE (reference sequence). This CDR3 contains 16 residues. CDR3: CASSPGQGALGYGYTF. The CDR3 DNA is TGTGCCAGCAGCCCGGGACAGGGGGCGCTTGGCTATGGCTACACCTTC. Looking up the rest from reference TRBV5-5 and TRBJ1-2 gives the full variable domain: DAGVTQSPTHLIKTRGQQVTLRCSPISGHKSVSWYQQVLGQGPQFIFQYYEKEERGRGNFPDRFSARQFPNYSSELNVNALLLGDSALYLCASSPGQGALGYGYTFGSGTRLTVV.

This clone was counted between two and nine times. The chain uses TRBV29-1 and TRBJ2-7, with TRBD1 matching over 7 bases. The CDR3 is made up of 16 amino acids. Unmatched junction bases numbered 15, after V lost 2 bases and J lost 5 bases. Germline CDR1 reads SQVTM; CDR2 reads ANQGSEA. The CDR3 DNA sequence: TGCAGCGTTGAAACTATCAACAGGGGCGCGGGTAACGAGCAGTACTTC. It yields the protein CSVETINRGAGNEQYF.

This sequence joins TRBV9 and TRBJ2-1; D is perhaps TRBD1 (6 bases). Germline V lookup: CDR1 SGDLS, CDR2 YYNGEE. Between the trimmed V and J ends, which lost 0 bases and 7 bases, there was a span of 17 bases. This CDR3 comprises 16 residues. As DNA, the CDR3 is TGTGCCAGCAGCGTAGTCGGTACAGGGAAGGAGAATGAGCAGTTCTTC. Its translation is CASSVVGTGKENEQFF.

The V and J genes are TRBV28 and TRBJ1-5; 11 bases are shared with TRBD1. The trim removed 7 bases at V and 0 bases at J, leaving 8 bases unmatched. The CDR3 runs 17 residues. CDR1 MDHEN and CDR2 SYDVKM come from the germline V gene. The CDR3 is CASKDRGPLYSNQPQHF. CDR3 DNA: TGTGCCAGCAAGGACAGGGGGCCCCTTTATAGCAATCAGCCCCAGCATTTT.

The gene calls are TRBV14 and TRBJ1-4; tentative D call: TRBD1 (5 bases). Germline CDR1 is SGHDN and CDR2 is FVKESK. Trimming pared 4 bases from V and 6 bases from J, leaving 21 bases between. The CDR3 covers 17 residues. CDR3 DNA sequence: TGTGCCAGCAGCCCCCCCTCGGTGGGAGGGACGGATGAAAAACTGTTTTTT. It yields the protein CASSPPSVGGTDEKLFF.

The CDR3 bases are TGTGCCAGCATTCCTAGCGGGGGCTACACAGATACGCAGTATTTT. Translation gives CASIPSGGYTDTQYF. This chain uses TRBV28 with TRBJ2-3; 10 bases fit TRBD2. V shed 7 bases, J shed 2 bases, and the junction held 6 bases outside the gene matches. The CDR3 extends over 15 amino acids. Germline CDR1 and CDR2: MDHEN and SYDVKM.

In regard to this clone: Other DNA sequences in the same sample also yield this CDR3. J is TRBJ1-1 and V is TRBV30; TRBD1 might be the D (6 bases). The CDR3 is 13 residues long. In germline, CDR1 is GTSNPN, CDR2 SVGIG (reference sequence). V was cut by 0 bases and J by 4 bases, with 9 bases left in between. CDR3 coding DNA: TGTGCCTGGAGTGTAATAGGGGGCACTGAAGCTTTCTTT. Amino acids: CAWSVIGGTEAFF.

The gene calls are TRBV10-3 and TRBJ2-2; 7 positions match TRBD2. The J segment lost 3 bases and the V segment lost 0 bases, leaving 1 base of the junction unmatched. Per the germline V gene, CDR1 is ENHRY and CDR2 is SYGVKD. CDR3 length equals 15 residues. The DNA of the CDR3 is TGTGCCATCAGTGAGTCGACTAGCTACACCGGGGAGCTGTTTTTT. Its translation: CAISESTSYTGELFF.

The chain links TRBV6-6 to TRBJ2-7; 9 positions match TRBD2. Germline loops: CDR1 MNHNY, CDR2 SVGAGI (reference sequence). V lost 6 bases to trimming and J lost 4 bases; unmatched junction nucleotides: 7. The CDR3 totals 14 residues. CDR3 nucleotides: TGTGCCAGCAGAAGGTCCAGCGGGAGGTACGAGCAGTACTTC. It yields the protein CASRRSSGRYEQYF.

The chain couples TRBV29-1 to TRBJ1-3; 7 bases are shared with TRBD1. The CDR3 is made up of 15 amino acids. With V trimmed by 1 base and J by 4 bases, 7 bases remained unmatched. CDR1 SQVTM and CDR2 ANQGSEA come from the germline V gene. The CDR3 nucleotides read TGCAGCGTTGAAGTGGGCCAGGGGGTAGGAAACACCATATATTTT. Residues: CSVEVGQGVGNTIYF.

V gene TRBV29-1 combines with J gene TRBJ2-5; the D gene is possibly TRBD1 (6 bases). The CDR3 extends over 14 amino acids. V was trimmed by 8 bases and J by 1 base, leaving 17 bases between them. The germline V gene has CDR1 SQVTM and CDR2 ANQGSEA. DNA for the CDR3: TGCAGCTTGCGACTCGGACAGCTCCAAGAGACCCAGTACTTC. This gives the protein CSLRLGQLQETQYF.

With respect to this clone: One end of the junction varies from germline; a read error may be responsible. The gene calls are TRBV2 and TRBJ1-1, with a weak D call TRBD1 (6 bases). This CDR3 has 15 residues. The germline gives CDR1 SNHLY, CDR2 FYNNEI. The CDR3 DNA reads as TGTGCCAGCAGTGAAGGGCCAGGGGCGAACGCTGAAGCTTTCTTT. It codes for CASSEGPGANAEAFF.